This TCR beta chain was captured in a study of shared clonotypes between healthy human individuals. Study outcomes and limitations: The genetic and exposure-history diversity represented was limited by few donors.

The V gene's germline CDR1 is SGHTA and CDR2 FQGNSA. This CDR3 spans 15 amino acids. Germline trimming cut 5 bases from V and 8 bases from J; bases unmatched to any gene: 8. Produced via immunoSEQ multiplex PCR; TCRdb's table is partial and in-frame only. Of some 2,100,000 clones listed, 90% to 97% are singletons. A remark on this clone: Its target is not known.

CD4+ cells yielded CD45RA+ naive and CD45RA-negative memory subsets. The sequencing input was naive CD4+ T cells sorted from blood. Subset denoted: CD45RA+ positively selected. J is TRBJ2-4 and V is TRBV7-2, with 11 bases fitting TRBD1. This TCR came from a man aged 18 to 29 in good health. In DNA form, the CDR3 reads TGTGCCAGCAGCCTTGGACAGGGGGCTAGGGACATTCAGTACTTC. Translating it yields CASSLGQGARDIQYF.